One TCR beta chain is described in this entry. Its matching antigen is unknown. The record originates from a study of cytotoxic CD8 clonotypes in ibrutinib-treated CLL. About the study: Outcomes included approximately 25 partial and 2 complete responses; after median roughly six years, 14 stayed remitted and approximately 12 progressed. There were, on average, roughly 260,000 productive templates and tens of thousands of productive rearrangements per sample. Study-level points and caveats: Clonality (at baseline) was higher than in age-matched healthy donors and tracked circulating CD8+ T-cell counts.

Clones were sequenced by immunoSEQ multiplex PCR, and TCRdb holds only the in-frame ones, with some missing. This table has around 91,000 clones, 70% to 90% appearing once. The V end was cut by 3 bases, the J end by 5 bases, with 8 bases between. The CDR3 has 12 amino acids. In germline, CDR1 is SGDLS, CDR2 YYNGEE. Sequencing was performed on PBMCs, taken before ibrutinib treatment. This chain uses TRBV9 with TRBJ2-5; D is possibly TRBD2 (6 bases). The sequence derives from a human donor with chronic lymphocytic leukemia. CDR3 sequence (DNA): TGTGCCAGCAGCGCCCGGGGGGAGACCCAGTACTTC. It codes for CASSARGETQYF.